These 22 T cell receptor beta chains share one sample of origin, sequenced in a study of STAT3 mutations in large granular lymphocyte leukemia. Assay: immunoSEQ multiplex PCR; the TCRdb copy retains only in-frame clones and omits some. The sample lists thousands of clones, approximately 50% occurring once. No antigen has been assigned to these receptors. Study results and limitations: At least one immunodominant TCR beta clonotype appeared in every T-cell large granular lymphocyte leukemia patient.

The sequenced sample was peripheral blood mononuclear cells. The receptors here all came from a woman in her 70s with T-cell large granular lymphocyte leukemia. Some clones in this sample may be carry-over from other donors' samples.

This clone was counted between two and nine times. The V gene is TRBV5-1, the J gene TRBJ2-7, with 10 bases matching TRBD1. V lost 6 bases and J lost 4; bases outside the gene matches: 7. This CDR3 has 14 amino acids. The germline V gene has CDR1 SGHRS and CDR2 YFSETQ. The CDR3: CASNKGTGEYEQYF. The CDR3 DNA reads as TGCGCCAGCAACAAAGGGACAGGGGAATACGAGCAGTACTTC. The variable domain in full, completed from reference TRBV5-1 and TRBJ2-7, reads KAGVTQTPRYLIKTRGQQVTLSCSPISGHRSVSWYQQTPGQGLQFLFEYFSETQRNKGNFPGRFSGRQFSNSRSEMNVSTLELGDSALYLCASNKGTGEYEQYFGPGTRLTVT.

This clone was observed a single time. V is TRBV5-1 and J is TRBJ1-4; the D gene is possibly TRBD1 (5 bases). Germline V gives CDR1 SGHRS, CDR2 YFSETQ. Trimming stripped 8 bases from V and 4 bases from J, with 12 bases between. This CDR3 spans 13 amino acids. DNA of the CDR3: TGCGCCAGTCAACGAGGGGATAATGAAAAACTGTTTTTT. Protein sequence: CASQRGDNEKLFF.

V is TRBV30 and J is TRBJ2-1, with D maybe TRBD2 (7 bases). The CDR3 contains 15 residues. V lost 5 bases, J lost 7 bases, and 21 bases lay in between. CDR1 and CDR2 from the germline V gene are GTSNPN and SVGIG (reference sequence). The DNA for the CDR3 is TGTGCCTGGTCAACGGATGGGGGGGCGTTGAATGAGCAGTTCTTC. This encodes CAWSTDGGALNEQFF.

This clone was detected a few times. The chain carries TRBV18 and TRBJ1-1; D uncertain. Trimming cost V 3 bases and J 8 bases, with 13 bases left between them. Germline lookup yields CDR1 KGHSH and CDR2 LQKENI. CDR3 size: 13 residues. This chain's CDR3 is CASSPAAGREAFF. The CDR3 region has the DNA TGTGCCAGCTCACCCGCGGCTGGGAGGGAAGCTTTCTTT. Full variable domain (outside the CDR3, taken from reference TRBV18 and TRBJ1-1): NAGVMQNPRHLVRRRGQEARLRCSPMKGHSHVYWYRQLPEEGLKFMVYLQKENIIDESGMPKERFSAEFPKEGPSILRIQQVVRGDSAAYFCASSPAAGREAFFGQGTRLTVV.

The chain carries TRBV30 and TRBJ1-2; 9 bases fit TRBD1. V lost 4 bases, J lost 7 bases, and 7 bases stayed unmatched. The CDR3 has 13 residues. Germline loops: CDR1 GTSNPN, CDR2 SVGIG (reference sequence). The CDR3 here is CAWTRTGAGGYTF. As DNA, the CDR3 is TGTGCCTGGACCCGGACAGGGGCTGGTGGCTACACCTTC.

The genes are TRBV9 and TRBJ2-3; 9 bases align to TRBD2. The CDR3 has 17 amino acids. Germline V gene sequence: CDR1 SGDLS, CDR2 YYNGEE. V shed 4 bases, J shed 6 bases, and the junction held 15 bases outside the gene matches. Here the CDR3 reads CASSYAGGKGIDDTQYF. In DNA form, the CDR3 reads TGTGCCAGCAGCTATGCGGGAGGGAAGGGGATTGACGATACGCAGTATTTT.

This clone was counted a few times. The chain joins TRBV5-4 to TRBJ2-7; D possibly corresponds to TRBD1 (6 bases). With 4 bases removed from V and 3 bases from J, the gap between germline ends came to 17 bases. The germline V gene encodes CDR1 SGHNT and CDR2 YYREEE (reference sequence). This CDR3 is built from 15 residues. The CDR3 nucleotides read TGTGCCAGCAGCAAGAACAGGGTTTCGGACTACGAGCAGTACTTC. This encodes CASSKNRVSDYEQYF. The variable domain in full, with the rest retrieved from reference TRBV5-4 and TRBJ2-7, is ETGVTQSPTHLIKTRGQQVTLRCSSQSGHNTVSWYQQALGQGPQFIFQYYREEENGRGNFPPRFSGLQFPNYSSELNVNALELDDSALYLCASSKNRVSDYEQYFGPGTRLTVT.

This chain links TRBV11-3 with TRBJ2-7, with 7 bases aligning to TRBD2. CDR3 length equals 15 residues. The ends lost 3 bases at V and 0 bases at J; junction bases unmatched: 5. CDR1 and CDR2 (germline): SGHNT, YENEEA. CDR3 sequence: CASSLIGGSSYEQYF. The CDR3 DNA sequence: TGTGCCAGCAGCTTGATCGGCGGGAGCTCCTACGAGCAGTACTTC.

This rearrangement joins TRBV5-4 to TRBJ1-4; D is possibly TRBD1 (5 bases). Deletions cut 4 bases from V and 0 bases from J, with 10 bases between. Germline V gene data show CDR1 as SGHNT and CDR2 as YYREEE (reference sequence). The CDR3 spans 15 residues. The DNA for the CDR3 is TGTGCCAGCAGCCAGACAGTGGCAACTAATGAAAAACTGTTTTTT. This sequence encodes CASSQTVATNEKLFF.

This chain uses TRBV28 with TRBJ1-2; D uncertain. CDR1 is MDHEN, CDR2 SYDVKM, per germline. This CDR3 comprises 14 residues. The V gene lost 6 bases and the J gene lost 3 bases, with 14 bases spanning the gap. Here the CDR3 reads CASRYDTGYYGYTF. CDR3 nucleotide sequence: TGTGCCAGCAGATATGACACGGGGTACTATGGCTACACCTTC.

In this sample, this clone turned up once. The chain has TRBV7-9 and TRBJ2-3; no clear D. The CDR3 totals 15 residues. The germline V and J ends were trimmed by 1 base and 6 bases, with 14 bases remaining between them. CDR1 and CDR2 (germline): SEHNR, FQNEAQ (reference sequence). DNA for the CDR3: TGTGCCAGCAGCTTAGACAGTGGCTATATTGATACGCAGTATTTT. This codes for CASSLDSGYIDTQYF.

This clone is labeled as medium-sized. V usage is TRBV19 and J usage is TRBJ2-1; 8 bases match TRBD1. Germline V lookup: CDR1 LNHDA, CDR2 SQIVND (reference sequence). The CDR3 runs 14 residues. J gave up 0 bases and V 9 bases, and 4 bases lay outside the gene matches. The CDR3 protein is CASDRGSSYNEQFF. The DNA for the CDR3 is TGTGCCAGCGACAGGGGAAGCTCCTACAATGAGCAGTTCTTC.

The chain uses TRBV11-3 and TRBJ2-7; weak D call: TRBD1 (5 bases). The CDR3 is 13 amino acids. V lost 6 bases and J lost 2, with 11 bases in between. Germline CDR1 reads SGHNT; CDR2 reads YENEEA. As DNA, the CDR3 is TGTGCCAGCAGTCAGGGTTACCCCTACGAGCAGTACTTC. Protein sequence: CASSQGYPYEQYF.

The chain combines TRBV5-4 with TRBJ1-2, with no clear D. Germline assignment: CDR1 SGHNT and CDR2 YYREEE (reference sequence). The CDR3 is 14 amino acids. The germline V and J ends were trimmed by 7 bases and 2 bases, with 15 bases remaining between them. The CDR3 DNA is TGTGCCAGCTTACCAGGAGGGAAGAACTATGGCTACACCTTC. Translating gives CASLPGGKNYGYTF.

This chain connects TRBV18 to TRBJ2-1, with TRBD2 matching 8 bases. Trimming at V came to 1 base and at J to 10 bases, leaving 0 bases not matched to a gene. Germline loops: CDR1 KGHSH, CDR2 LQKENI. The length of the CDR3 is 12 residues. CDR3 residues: CASSPLAGEQFF. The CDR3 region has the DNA TGTGCCAGCTCACCACTAGCGGGAGAGCAGTTCTTC.

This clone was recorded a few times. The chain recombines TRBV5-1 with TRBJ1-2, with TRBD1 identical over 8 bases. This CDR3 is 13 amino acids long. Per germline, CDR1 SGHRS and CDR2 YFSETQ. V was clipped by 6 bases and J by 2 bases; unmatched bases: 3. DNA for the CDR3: TGCGCCAGCAATCCAGGGGGCAACTATGGCTACACCTTC. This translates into CASNPGGNYGYTF.

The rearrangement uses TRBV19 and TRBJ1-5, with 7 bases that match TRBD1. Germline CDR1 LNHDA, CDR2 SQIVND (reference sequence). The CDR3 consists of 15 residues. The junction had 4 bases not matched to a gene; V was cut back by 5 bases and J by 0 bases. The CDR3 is CASSEGTVSNQPQHF. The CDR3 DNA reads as TGTGCCAGTAGTGAAGGGACAGTTAGCAATCAGCCCCAGCATTTT.

In DNA, the CDR3 is TGCGCCAGCAGCTTGGCCTCCTCGGGGTTCACTGAAGCTTTCTTT. It is translated as CASSLASSGFTEAFF. The J gene is TRBJ1-1, the V gene TRBV5-1; D is ambiguous. This CDR3 comprises 15 residues. The V gene's germline CDR1 is SGHRS and CDR2 YFSETQ. Trimming took off 0 bases at V and 4 bases at J, with 13 bases between the two ends.

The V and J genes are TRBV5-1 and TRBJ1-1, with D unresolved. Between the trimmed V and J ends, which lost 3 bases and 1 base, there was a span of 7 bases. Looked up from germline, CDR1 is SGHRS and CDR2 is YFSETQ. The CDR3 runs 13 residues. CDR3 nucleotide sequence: TGCGCCAGCAGCTGGGCTGGGAACACTGAAGCTTTCTTT. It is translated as CASSWAGNTEAFF.

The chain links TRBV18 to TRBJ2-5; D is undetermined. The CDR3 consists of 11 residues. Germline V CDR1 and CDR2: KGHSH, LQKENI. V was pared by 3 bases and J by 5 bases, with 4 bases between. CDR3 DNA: TGTGCCAGCTCACCGGGGGAGACCCAGTACTTC. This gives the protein CASSPGETQYF.

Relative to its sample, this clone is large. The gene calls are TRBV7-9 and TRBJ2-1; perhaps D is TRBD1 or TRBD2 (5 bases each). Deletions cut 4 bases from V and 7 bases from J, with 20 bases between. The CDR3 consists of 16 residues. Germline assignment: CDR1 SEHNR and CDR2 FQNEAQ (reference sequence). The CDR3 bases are TGTGCCAGCAGCTCTCCTTCAGCGGACACCCGGAATGAGCAGTTCTTC. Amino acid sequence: CASSSPSADTRNEQFF.

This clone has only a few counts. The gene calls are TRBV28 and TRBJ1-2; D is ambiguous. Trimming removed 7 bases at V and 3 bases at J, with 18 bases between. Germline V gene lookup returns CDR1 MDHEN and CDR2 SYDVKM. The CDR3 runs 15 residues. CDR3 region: CASMGGGGRYYGYTF. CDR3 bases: TGTGCCAGCATGGGAGGCGGTGGGCGGTACTATGGCTACACCTTC.